The sequence of this T cell receptor beta chain was determined in a study of CD4+ T cells in melanoma. General observations from the study: A reported correlation linked neoantigen-specific CD4+ T cells to CD8+, macrophage and B cell function.

To note about this clone: Antigen: not known.

Measured with immunoSEQ multiplex PCR; TCRdb has only the in-frame clones, and not every one. This table holds some 50,000 clones, about 88% found once. V trimming: 0 bases; J trimming: 2 bases; junction bases outside the gene matches: 5. The CDR3 spans 17 residues. In germline, CDR1 is LGHNA, CDR2 YNFKEQ. J is TRBJ2-3 and V is TRBV4-2; 10 bases are shared with TRBD2. Sequenced input: peripheral blood. This TCR derives from a human donor with melanoma. The CDR3, as DNA: TGTGCCAGCAGCCAAGATGGTAGCGGGGGGCCCACAGATACGCAGTATTTT. It encodes CASSQDGSGGPTDTQYF.